A single sample is the source of the 19 T cell receptor beta chains below, sequenced in a study of graft-versus-host responses after intestinal transplantation (dated by TCRdb to about 2021). The library was made by the immunoSEQ multiplex PCR assay. This immuneACCESS table, as held by TCRdb, lists in-frame sequences with V and J called but not all clones. Of the missing ones, under half trace to an unresolved V gene in checked studies; the others have no known cause. A total of about 97,000 clones appear in this sample, over 75% of them only once. The ten largest clones add up to about 16% of the sample. The material was PBMCs, obtained 450 to 460 days after intestinal transplant. The receptor source for this set is a human patient who received an intestinal transplant, so some T cells may come from the graft donor.

This chain joins TRBV2 and TRBJ1-3, with a tentative D call TRBD1 (6 bases). CDR1 and CDR2 from the germline V gene are SNHLY and FYNNEI. This CDR3 region has 14 residues. The V end lost 10 bases, the J end lost 0 bases, and 13 bases lay between the germline ends. In DNA form, the CDR3 reads TGTGCCATCAATCCCAGGGGCTCTGGAAACACCATATATTTT. This translates into CAINPRGSGNTIYF.

CDR3 sequence (DNA): TGTGCCAGCAGCCCGGGGCAGGGGGCAAGGCAAGAGACCCAGTACTTC. It is translated as CASSPGQGARQETQYF. The rearrangement uses TRBV9 and TRBJ2-5, with TRBD1 identical over 8 bases. V shed 4 bases and J 2 bases; nucleotides not matched to a gene: 10. The CDR3 has 16 amino acids. The germline V gene has CDR1 SGDLS and CDR2 YYNGEE.

This rearrangement joins TRBV5-1 to TRBJ2-5, with 11 bases that match TRBD2. The V gene's germline CDR1 is SGHRS and CDR2 YFSETQ. The CDR3 is 16 amino acids. J gave up 2 bases and V 3 bases, and 6 bases lay outside the gene matches. The CDR3 nucleotides read TGCGCCAGCAGCTCAACTAGCGGGGGAACTCAAGAGACCCAGTACTTC. The encoded protein is CASSSTSGGTQETQYF.

This chain connects TRBV5-8 to TRBJ2-7; D call uncertain. CDR1 is SGHTS, CDR2 YDEGEE, per germline. The CDR3 runs to 11 residues. The ends were cut back, 0 bases at V and 7 bases at J, with 5 bases in the middle. This chain's CDR3 is CASSLVWEQYF. CDR3 nucleotide sequence: TGTGCCAGCAGCTTGGTGTGGGAGCAGTACTTC.

V is TRBV4-1 and J is TRBJ1-5; D not resolved. The CDR3 covers 16 residues. Per germline, CDR1 MGHRA and CDR2 YSYEKL. V lost 4 bases and J lost 0, with 13 bases in between. CDR3 DNA sequence: TGCGCCAGCAGCCTAAAGGTCGCGAATAGCAATCAGCCCCAGCATTTT. Its translation: CASSLKVANSNQPQHF.

The rearrangement links TRBV19 to TRBJ2-1; 8 bases align to TRBD1. V lost 6 bases and J lost 0; bases outside the gene matches: 4. The V gene's germline CDR1 is LNHDA and CDR2 SQIVND (reference sequence). The CDR3 totals 15 residues. CDR3 bases: TGTGCCAGTAGCCGGACAGGGAGCTCCTACAATGAGCAGTTCTTC. Amino acid sequence: CASSRTGSSYNEQFF.

The rearrangement uses TRBV7-9 and TRBJ1-1; tentative D call: TRBD1 (5 bases). The CDR3 length is 12 residues. Germline CDR1 and CDR2: SEHNR and FQNEAQ (reference sequence). Trimming stripped 5 bases from V and 5 bases from J, with 9 bases between. For the CDR3, the DNA is TGTGCCAGCAGCCAAGGGGTTACTGAAGCTTTCTTT. Protein product: CASSQGVTEAFF.

The chain couples TRBV5-1 to TRBJ2-7, with 9 bases lining up with TRBD1. V shed 6 bases and J 2 bases; nucleotides not matched to a gene: 6. Germline CDR1 and CDR2: SGHRS and YFSETQ. The CDR3 sequence is 14 residues long. The chain's CDR3 is CASTPGQGAYEQYF. The CDR3 DNA follows: TGCGCCAGCACCCCGGGACAGGGAGCCTACGAGCAGTACTTC.

The rearrangement links TRBV5-1 to TRBJ1-1, with no clear D. The germline V and J ends were trimmed by 1 base and 1 base, with 8 bases remaining between them. This CDR3 has 14 amino acids. Germline CDR1 reads SGHRS; CDR2 reads YFSETQ. CDR3 sequence reads: CASSLQPSNTEAFF. The DNA for the CDR3 is TGCGCCAGCAGCTTGCAGCCCTCGAACACTGAAGCTTTCTTT. The whole variable domain, filled in from reference TRBV5-1 and TRBJ1-1, reads KAGVTQTPRYLIKTRGQQVTLSCSPISGHRSVSWYQQTPGQGLQFLFEYFSETQRNKGNFPGRFSGRQFSNSRSEMNVSTLELGDSALYLCASSLQPSNTEAFFGQGTRLTVV.

This clone appeared a single time. The V and J genes are TRBV6-1 and TRBJ2-5; D gene ambiguous. Germline loops: CDR1 MNHNS, CDR2 SASEGT. The CDR3 extends over 14 amino acids. Trimming took off 4 bases at V and 4 bases at J, with 13 bases between the two ends. The CDR3 DNA reads as TGTGCCAGCAGTGGCCCGCTAGTTACAGAGACCCAGTACTTC. Translated, it gives CASSGPLVTETQYF.

The chain carries TRBV15 and TRBJ1-5; D remains unclear. The V end lost 5 bases, the J end lost 7 bases, and 15 bases lay between the germline ends. Germline lookup yields CDR1 LNHNV and CDR2 YYDKDF (reference sequence). The CDR3 has 14 residues. This chain's CDR3 is CATSLEAKFQPQHF. The CDR3 DNA is TGTGCCACCAGCCTGGAGGCGAAATTCCAGCCCCAGCATTTT.

This clone showed up just once. The chain is built from TRBV9 and TRBJ1-5, with D possibly TRBD1 on 5 matching bases. Germline V lookup: CDR1 SGDLS, CDR2 YYNGEE. Trimming cost V 3 bases and J 0 bases, with 10 bases left between them. The CDR3 runs to 15 residues. Here the CDR3 DNA reads TGTGCCAGCAGCGCGCAGGGAGATAGCAATCAGCCCCAGCATTTT. It is translated as CASSAQGDSNQPQHF.

This clone was seen just once. The V call is TRBV19, the J call TRBJ1-5; 7 bases line up with TRBD1. Germline CDR1 is LNHDA and CDR2 is SQIVND (reference sequence). Trimming at V came to 3 bases and at J to 4 bases, leaving 6 bases not matched to a gene. This CDR3 region has 15 residues. The CDR3 region has the DNA TGTGCCAGTAGTATTGCAGGGGGAGTAAATCAGCCCCAGCATTTT. As protein: CASSIAGGVNQPQHF.

The CDR3 nucleotides read TGCAGCGTTGCAAAAGCTACTGGGAACACTGAAGCTTTCTTT. It specifies CSVAKATGNTEAFF. The V gene is TRBV29-1, the J gene TRBJ1-1; D remains unclear. The CDR3 is 14 residues long. V was trimmed by 4 bases and J by 1 base, leaving 13 bases between them. Germline V gene lookup returns CDR1 SQVTM and CDR2 ANQGSEA.

The chain couples TRBV7-9 to TRBJ2-3; 8 positions match TRBD2. Germline V gene lookup returns CDR1 SEHNR and CDR2 FQNEAQ (reference sequence). The CDR3 loop spans 16 amino acids. Trimming at V came to 5 bases and at J to 3 bases, leaving 10 bases not matched to a gene. The CDR3 protein is CASSPTPGLETDTQYF. CDR3 nucleotides: TGTGCCAGCAGCCCCACCCCGGGACTAGAGACAGATACGCAGTATTTT.

The genes are TRBV7-9 and TRBJ2-2, with D unresolved. In germline, CDR1 is SEHNR, CDR2 FQNEAQ (reference sequence). The CDR3 length is 14 residues. Deletions cut 2 bases from V and 5 bases from J, with 9 bases between. The CDR3 loop is CASSLHEETGELFF. The CDR3 DNA is TGTGCCAGCAGCTTACACGAGGAAACCGGGGAGCTGTTTTTT.

The gene calls are TRBV7-2 and TRBJ2-7; TRBD2 matches 7 bases. V shed 5 bases, J shed 4 bases, and the junction held 11 bases outside the gene matches. Germline V lookup: CDR1 SGHTA, CDR2 FQGNSA. This CDR3 contains 15 residues. The CDR3 sequence is CASSPGLGPGYEQYF. DNA of the CDR3: TGTGCCAGCAGCCCCGGACTAGGACCGGGGTACGAGCAGTACTTC. Looking up the rest from reference TRBV7-2 and TRBJ2-7 gives the full variable domain: GAGVSQSPSNKVTEKGKDVELRCDPISGHTALYWYRQSLGQGLEFLIYFQGNSAPDKSGLPSDRFSAERTGGSVSTLTIQRTQQEDSAVYLCASSPGLGPGYEQYFGPGTRLTVT.

This sequence joins TRBV19 and TRBJ2-2, with D perhaps being TRBD1 or TRBD2 (5 bases each). V lost 6 bases, J lost 5 bases, and 7 bases lay in between. The CDR3 has 12 residues. Germline values: CDR1 LNHDA, CDR2 SQIVND (reference sequence). CDR3 sequence reads: CASSWGTGELFF. CDR3 DNA: TGTGCCAGTAGCTGGGGGACCGGGGAGCTGTTTTTT.

The rearrangement uses TRBV29-1 and TRBJ2-3; D is unresolved. This CDR3 contains 11 residues. Trimming took 3 bases from V and 4 from J, leaving 5 bases between them. Looked up from germline, CDR1 is SQVTM and CDR2 is ANQGSEA. The CDR3 sequence: CSVDVADTQYF. DNA of the CDR3: TGCAGCGTTGACGTTGCAGATACGCAGTATTTT.